The source of this TCR beta chain is a study of blood T cell repertoires in COVID-19. Trimming pared 5 bases from V and 4 bases from J, leaving 9 bases between. There are 13 residues in the CDR3. Germline CDR1 is SNHLY and CDR2 is FYNNEI. Only in-frame clones appear in the TCRdb table, and some are missing; sequencing was by immunoSEQ multiplex PCR. The top ten clones hold roughly 8.3% of a sample with 150,000 to 200,000 clones, about 83% of them seen once. The TCR originated in a man in his 60s with acute or convalescent COVID-19. The chain joins TRBV2 to TRBJ2-1; a possible D gene is TRBD2 (6 bases). Sequenced sample: peripheral blood. CDR3 sequence: CASSPSAYNEQFF. CDR3 nucleotide sequence: TGTGCCAGCAGTCCTAGCGCATACAATGAGCAGTTCTTC.